A single sample is the source of the 27 T cell receptor beta chains below, sequenced in a study of human T cells and chemical hapten exposure. One entry per CDR3 protein, called by TCRdb with MiXCR from the RACE reads. The table lists tens of thousands of distinct CDR3 sequences, 9.5% to 11% of them singletons. Noted time point: patch test 3, about 24 weeks after DPC sensitization. Treatment indicated: therapeutic diphenylcyclopropenone sensitization with weekly scalp DPC. This sample comprised whole blood, obtained in connection with sensitization to the hapten diphenylcyclopropenone (DPC). These receptors all come from a woman under 40 with alopecia areata. Some clones in this sample may be carry-over from other donors' samples.

The rearrangement uses TRBV9 and TRBJ2-2; D uncertain. Deletions cut 0 bases from V and 5 bases from J, with 11 bases between. The CDR3 totals 15 residues. Germline values: CDR1 SGDLS, CDR2 YYNGEE. DNA for the CDR3: TGTGCCAGCAGCGTAGATCTTGGGGTGACCGGGGAGCTGTTTTTT. Encoded protein: CASSVDLGVTGELFF. Drawing the rest from reference TRBV9 and TRBJ2-2, the complete variable domain is DSGVTQTPKHLITATGQRVTLRCSPRSGDLSVYWYQQSLDQGLQFLIQYYNGEERAKGNILERFSAQQFPDLHSELNLSSLELGDSALYFCASSVDLGVTGELFFGEGSRLTVL.

The rearrangement joins TRBV18 to TRBJ2-2, with unresolved D. The length of the CDR3 is 15 residues. The germline CDR1 and CDR2 sequences are KGHSH and LQKENI. V was pared by 1 base and J by 2 bases, with 8 bases between. CDR3 region: CASSPRTANTGELFF. In DNA form, the CDR3 reads TGTGCCAGCTCACCACGCACGGCCAACACCGGGGAGCTGTTTTTT.

The chain combines TRBV9 with TRBJ2-7; D is ambiguous. This CDR3 is built from 13 residues. Germline CDR1 is SGDLS and CDR2 is YYNGEE. The V gene lost 2 bases and the J gene lost 4 bases, with 10 bases spanning the gap. CDR3 bases: TGTGCCAGCAGCGTTGGAGTCGGTTACGAGCAGTACTTC. The encoded protein is CASSVGVGYEQYF.

This clonotype was counted once. A much larger clone lies a single base off, so this may be a read error. V and J are TRBV4-1 and TRBJ1-4, with D maybe TRBD1 (5 bases). V was cut by 0 bases and J by 10 bases, with 15 bases left in between. CDR3 size: 15 residues. Germline CDR1 reads MGHRA; CDR2 reads YSYEKL. CDR3 protein: CASSQDGPVQGKLFF. CDR3 nucleotides: TGCGCCAGCAGCCAAGATGGCCCAGTCCAGGGAAAACTGTTTTTT.

Details on this clonotype: One end of the junction is discordant with germline, which a read error may explain. The chain recombines TRBV5-1 with TRBJ2-7; D is unclear. The length of the CDR3 is 14 residues. From germline, CDR1 is SGHRS and CDR2 YFSETQ. DNA of the CDR3: TGTGCCAGCAGCTTGATCCCATCCTCCTACGAGCAGTACTTC. Translation gives CASSLIPSSYEQYF.

Comments on this clonotype: A much larger clone sits a single nucleotide away, making a read error possible. This chain links TRBV2 with TRBJ1-1; TRBD1 aligns across 8 bases. Germline V gene sequence: CDR1 SNHLY, CDR2 FYNNEI. This CDR3 spans 13 amino acids. The CDR3 loop reads CVSSRDRSTEAFF. CDR3 sequence (DNA): TGTGTCAGCAGCCGGGACAGGTCCACTGAAGCTTTCTTT.

This clonotype turned up a few times. The rearrangement links TRBV12-3 or TRBV12-4 to TRBJ2-2; 9 nucleotides match TRBD2. After removal of 6 bases from V and 3 bases from J, the junction contained 2 bases not matched to a gene. The CDR3 extends over 14 amino acids. CDR3 in amino acids: CASRRLADTGELFF. DNA of the CDR3: TGTGCCAGCAGACGACTAGCGGACACCGGGGAGCTGTTTTTT.

The V gene is TRBV20-1, the J gene TRBJ2-7; D remains unclear. V gave up 2 bases and J gave up 5 bases, with 10 bases separating them. Per the germline V gene, CDR1 is DFQATT and CDR2 is SNEGSKA (reference sequence). The CDR3 consists of 12 residues. CDR3 residues: CSARLYTDEQYF. CDR3 DNA: TGCAGTGCTAGACTTTATACGGACGAGCAGTACTTC.

V gene TRBV18 combines with J gene TRBJ2-3; 8 nucleotides line up with TRBD1. The CDR3 runs to 14 residues. Per the germline V gene, CDR1 is KGHSH and CDR2 is LQKENI. With V trimmed by 1 base and J by 4 bases, 1 base remained unmatched. The CDR3 nucleotides are TGTGCCAGCTCACCACAGGGACAGGCAGATACGCAGTATTTT. Its translation is CASSPQGQADTQYF.

This clonotype has a count of ten or more. V is TRBV19 and J is TRBJ2-3; 9 bases map to TRBD2. The germline V gene encodes CDR1 LNHDA and CDR2 SQIVND (reference sequence). The CDR3 length is 17 residues. The V segment lost 4 bases and the J segment 0 bases; nucleotides outside the gene matches: 8. CDR3 sequence (DNA): TGTGCCAGTAGTAATAGCGGGGGACGTACTAGCACAGATACGCAGTATTTT. Residues: CASSNSGGRTSTDTQYF.

This clonotype was observed once. This chain links TRBV9 with TRBJ2-1; the D gene could be TRBD1 or TRBD2 (5 bases each). CDR3 length equals 13 residues. Germline V gives CDR1 SGDLS, CDR2 YYNGEE. V was shortened by 2 bases and J by 5 bases, with 8 bases between the two germline ends. CDR3 sequence (DNA): TGTGCCAGCAGCGTGGGGACGCACAATGAGCAGTTCTTC. This codes for CASSVGTHNEQFF. Complete variable domain (other parts from reference TRBV9 and TRBJ2-1): DSGVTQTPKHLITATGQRVTLRCSPRSGDLSVYWYQQSLDQGLQFLIQYYNGEERAKGNILERFSAQQFPDLHSELNLSSLELGDSALYFCASSVGTHNEQFFGPGTRLTVL.

The table lists this clonotype with a few counts. The chain is built from TRBV20-1 and TRBJ1-1; D gene ambiguous. The CDR3 is made up of 12 amino acids. The V and J ends lost 4 bases and 1 base respectively, with 7 bases between them. From germline, CDR1 is DFQATT and CDR2 SNEGSKA (reference sequence). The CDR3 nucleotides read TGCAGTGCTACTCCAGGGAACACTGAAGCTTTCTTT. This gives the protein CSATPGNTEAFF.

The sample holds a few counts of this clonotype. The gene calls are TRBV28 and TRBJ1-5, with D possibly matching TRBD1 (6 bases). The CDR3 contains 14 residues. V was shortened by 5 bases and J by 0 bases, with 8 bases between the two germline ends. Germline CDR1 is MDHEN and CDR2 is SYDVKM. This chain's CDR3 is CASSRTDSNQPQHF. Here the CDR3 DNA reads TGTGCCAGCAGTCGGACAGATAGCAATCAGCCCCAGCATTTT.

Ten or more counts support this clonotype. V usage is TRBV29-1 and J usage is TRBJ2-7; 8 bases are a match to TRBD1. CDR1 is SQVTM and CDR2 is ANQGSEA in the germline V gene. J gave up 4 bases and V 4 bases, and 9 bases lay outside the gene matches. This CDR3 has 14 residues. CDR3 nucleotides: TGCAGCGTTGTCGGGACAGGTGGACCATACGAGCAGTACTTC. This translates into CSVVGTGGPYEQYF.

This clonotype was seen more than once but under ten times. The gene calls are TRBV29-1 and TRBJ2-7; the D is unclear. Germline CDR1 reads SQVTM; CDR2 reads ANQGSEA. The CDR3 spans 14 residues. V shed 6 bases and J shed 3 bases, with 18 bases lying between them. CDR3 in amino acids: CSVSTGARFYEQYF. CDR3 sequence (DNA): TGCAGCGTCTCGACTGGAGCGAGGTTCTACGAGCAGTACTTC.

This chain connects TRBV28 to TRBJ1-2; D is undetermined. The length of the CDR3 is 12 residues. In germline, CDR1 is MDHEN, CDR2 SYDVKM. V was shortened by 3 bases and J by 8 bases, with 10 bases between the two germline ends. CDR3 nucleotides: TGTGCCAGCAGTTTCAAGGAAGAGGGCTACACCTTC. This translates into CASSFKEEGYTF.

On this clonotype itself: Just one base apart from a much larger clone, this may be a read error. This sequence joins TRBV18 and TRBJ2-3; 9 positions agree with TRBD2. The germline gives CDR1 KGHSH, CDR2 LQKENI. The CDR3 runs to 17 residues. DNA of the CDR3: TGTGTCAGCTCACCGAGGAGACTAGCGGTCCTCGAAGATACGCAGTATTTT. Encoded protein: CVSSPRRLAVLEDTQYF.

This chain links TRBV28 with TRBJ2-7, with D unresolved. The ends were cut back, 8 bases at V and 2 bases at J, with 13 bases in the middle. The germline V gene has CDR1 MDHEN and CDR2 SYDVKM. This CDR3 comprises 13 residues. CDR3 residues: CASGRVSPYEQYF. The CDR3 DNA is TGTGCCAGCGGCCGGGTCAGCCCCTACGAGCAGTACTTC.

This clonotype has just a few counts. This chain uses TRBV6-6 with TRBJ1-2, with a weak D call TRBD1 (5 bases). Trimming removed 7 bases from V and 5 bases from J, with 11 bases in between. This CDR3 comprises 12 residues. Germline V lookup: CDR1 MNHNY, CDR2 SVGAGI (reference sequence). CDR3 DNA sequence: TGTGCCAGCACCGGGACGGAATATGGCTACACCTTC. Amino acids: CASTGTEYGYTF.

In its sample, this clonotype was seen many times. The V gene is TRBV6-5, the J gene TRBJ2-1; D unclear. This CDR3 has 14 amino acids. Trimming left V 2 bases short and J 10 bases short, with 15 bases between. Germline CDR1 reads MNHEY; CDR2 reads SVGAGI. In DNA form, the CDR3 reads TGTGCCAGCAGTTACGGCGCCGGAATCGGGGAGCAGTTCTTC. As protein: CASSYGAGIGEQFF.

This clonotype came up a few times. The rearrangement joins TRBV5-4 to TRBJ2-7; 7 bases align to TRBD2. Germline-derived CDR1 and CDR2 are SGHNT and YYREEE (reference sequence). CDR3 size: 15 residues. The ends lost 4 bases at V and 5 bases at J; junction bases unmatched: 12. CDR3 sequence reads: CASSPQRVLADEQYF. The CDR3 nucleotides read TGTGCCAGCAGCCCCCAGAGGGTCCTAGCGGACGAGCAGTACTTC.

V and J are TRBV6-6 and TRBJ1-1; no definite D call. The CDR3 is 15 amino acids. Germline V gene lookup returns CDR1 MNHNY and CDR2 SVGAGI (reference sequence). V gave up 6 bases and J gave up 2 bases, with 16 bases separating them. For the CDR3, the DNA is TGTGCCAGCAGCCTCGGGCCCCCAAGAAACACTGAAGCTTTCTTT. Translating gives CASSLGPPRNTEAFF.

This clonotype was recorded at least ten times. V usage is TRBV18 and J usage is TRBJ2-5, with 14 nucleotides matching TRBD2. The CDR3 runs to 16 residues. Germline loops: CDR1 KGHSH, CDR2 LQKENI. After removal of 5 bases from V and 5 bases from J, the junction contained 7 bases not matched to a gene. In DNA, the CDR3 is TGTGCCAGCTCATCGGGACTAGCGGGAGTACTCGAGACCCAGTACTTC. Protein sequence: CASSSGLAGVLETQYF.

This clonotype has ten or more counts. The chain combines TRBV9 with TRBJ2-5; D unclear. CDR1 is SGDLS and CDR2 is YYNGEE in the germline V gene. The CDR3 covers 15 residues. V shed 0 bases and J shed 5 bases, with 14 bases lying between them. The CDR3 DNA reads as TGTGCCAGCAGCGTAGTCGAGGCCGCCTGGGAGACCCAGTACTTC. Its translation is CASSVVEAAWETQYF. The whole variable domain, filled in from reference TRBV9 and TRBJ2-5, reads DSGVTQTPKHLITATGQRVTLRCSPRSGDLSVYWYQQSLDQGLQFLIQYYNGEERAKGNILERFSAQQFPDLHSELNLSSLELGDSALYFCASSVVEAAWETQYFGPGTRLLVL.

At least ten counts were recorded for this clonotype. The chain combines TRBV12-3 or TRBV12-4 with TRBJ1-2, with 9 bases aligning to TRBD1. The ends lost 6 bases at V and 4 bases at J; junction bases unmatched: 9. CDR3 size: 15 residues. CDR3 in DNA: TGTGCCAGCAGAGGACAGGGGCGGAGGAGCTATGGCTACACCTTC. This encodes CASRGQGRRSYGYTF.

The rearrangement uses TRBV6-6 and TRBJ1-1, with 9 bases fitting TRBD1. The CDR3 is 15 amino acids. In germline, CDR1 is MNHNY, CDR2 SVGAGI (reference sequence). The V and J ends lost 2 bases and 5 bases, in that order; junction bases with no gene match: 6. Written as DNA, the CDR3 is TGTGCCAGCAGTTACCCCGGGACAGGGCATACTGAAGCTTTCTTT. Protein: CASSYPGTGHTEAFF.

This clonotype has at least ten counts. The chain carries TRBV5-1 and TRBJ2-7; D possibly corresponds to TRBD2 (5 bases). The CDR3 is 14 residues long. The V and J ends lost 0 bases and 0 bases respectively, with 7 bases between them. Per the germline V gene, CDR1 is SGHRS and CDR2 is YFSETQ. The CDR3 DNA reads as TGCGCCAGCAGCTTGGAGCGGAGCTCCTACGAGCAGTACTTC. Amino acid sequence: CASSLERSSYEQYF. The full variable domain, with the rest looked up from reference TRBV5-1 and TRBJ2-7, is KAGVTQTPRYLIKTRGQQVTLSCSPISGHRSVSWYQQTPGQGLQFLFEYFSETQRNKGNFPGRFSGRQFSNSRSEMNVSTLELGDSALYLCASSLERSSYEQYFGPGTRLTVT.